These T cell receptor beta chains were read from a single sample in a study of OX40 agonist ivuxolimab in advanced cancers. Generated by immunoSEQ multiplex PCR, the TCRdb table keeps only in-frame clones and is missing some. In the table there are some 62,000 clones, around four fifths of which are singletons. Sample: CD4+ or CD8+ T cells sorted from blood, taken in a trial of the OX40 agonist ivuxolimab. Receptor source: an adult with an advanced solid tumor such as melanoma, head and neck, liver or kidney cancer. Each CDR3 is given without its conserved first and last residue.

>TRBJ2-5|TRBV2
ASSGGLAGGRETQY
>TRBJ2-4|TRBV4-2
ASSQGDFKNIQY
>TRBJ2-7|TRBV25-1
ASTRTQTGEQY
>TRBJ2-3|TRBV15
ATRGEDTQY
>TRBJ2-2|TRBV6-5
ASSYSGGLGTGELF
>TRBJ2-7|TRBV6-5
ASRPTRTYEQY
>TRBJ2-1|TRBV27
ASMAGRAYNEQF
>TRBJ2-3|TRBV27
ASSPRGEIVTDTQY
>TRBJ2-7|TRBV19
ASSIDLESYPSYEQY
>TRBJ2-7|TRBV5-1
ASSLASRGASYEQY
>TRBJ2-7|TRBV27
ASSLEGATYEQY
>TRBJ1-1|TRBV29-1
SGSGTGYSEAF
>TRBJ1-4|TRBV7-9
ASSSGDGNEKLF
>TRBJ2-7|TRBV6-1
ASSETSGVNEQY
>TRBJ2-7|TRBV4-2
ASRRGSSEQY
>TRBJ1-4|TRBV6-5
ASSYPGRELF
>TRBJ1-5|TRBV27
ASSLNRESQPQH
>TRBJ1-6|TRBV2
ASSAVWLDSPLH
>TRBJ2-2|TRBV4-2
ASSQVAGVTGELF
>TRBJ1-1|TRBV19
ASSIAGTGEDTEAF
>TRBJ1-5|TRBV9
ASSVGQVNQPQH
>TRBJ2-1|TRBV7-2
ASSLLQVIDEQF
>TRBJ2-5|TRBV27
ASGLTGMAQETQY
>TRBJ1-1|TRBV18
ASSPVSPGGEGTEAF
>TRBJ2-1|TRBV11-2
ASSLRPSSYNEQF
>TRBJ2-1|TRBV6-6
ASSYGTVYNEQF
>TRBJ2-3|TRBV28
ASSTPGSTDTQY
>TRBJ2-3|TRBV5-4
ASSYWGGGDTQY
>TRBJ2-6|TRBV9
ASSGRQSSGANVLT
>TRBJ2-2|TRBV30
AWKTRVREGGGWNTGELF
>TRBJ2-4|TRBV13
ASSLELLNRVKNIQY
>TRBJ2-1|TRBV11-1
ASSLGTREGEQF
>TRBJ2-1|TRBV20-1
SARMNNEQF
>TRBJ2-5|TRBV14
ASSVTGIEETQY
>TRBJ2-7|TRBV4-2
ASSQGFFQRDEQY
>TRBJ2-7|TRBV5-5
ASSLTHSATYEQY
>TRBJ2-7|TRBV11-1
ASSLPTSGSRKY
>TRBJ2-1|TRBV4-2
ASSLRMTVSSYNEQF
>TRBJ2-1|TRBV28
ASMRGQGGRQF
>TRBJ2-5|TRBV28
ASRAAIQETQY
>TRBJ2-2|TRBV27
ASRVDRVAGELF
>TRBJ2-7|TRBV30
AWTQIDSSYEQY
>TRBJ1-6|TRBV27
ASSSRDGLMGPLH
>TRBJ2-3|TRBV14
ASSLFTDTQY
>TRBJ2-7|TRBV6-6
ASSPGTSGIPY
>TRBJ2-5|TRBV7-2
ASSLSLAGEWETQY
>TRBJ2-3|TRBV6-4
ARTTIAGATPDTQY
>TRBJ1-1|TRBV19
ASSIVSAQQDAF
>TRBJ1-4|TRBV9
ASSLSVQRNEKLF
>TRBJ2-7|TRBV5-4
ASSSRDRIYEQY
>TRBJ2-1|TRBV5-1
ASSFSTGYNEQF
>TRBJ1-4|TRBV27
ANYLGVSNEKLF
>TRBJ2-2|TRBV15
ATSSGREGPTGELF
>TRBJ1-1|TRBV28
ASDTGQGLRAF